Shown below are 27 T cell receptor beta chains from a single sample sequenced in a study of cytomegalovirus exposure and HLA in healthy donors. 60 Vbeta and 13 Jbeta primers were used in PCR. The method was immunoSEQ multiplex PCR; TCRdb's version includes in-frame clones alone and lacks a portion of them. The table has about 95,000 clones, approximately 80% seen once. The sequenced sample was PBMCs. The receptors were sampled from a woman in her forties in good health and CMV-seronegative.

The J gene is TRBJ2-7, the V gene TRBV5-6; no clear D gene. V lost 6 bases and J lost 1, with 11 bases in between. The CDR3 extends over 13 amino acids. Germline CDR1 SGHDT, CDR2 YYEEEE. The CDR3 DNA reads TGTGCCAGCACACCGGGTCCTTCCTACGAGCAGTACTTC. Translation gives CASTPGPSYEQYF. The full variable domain, in which reference TRBV5-6 and TRBJ2-7 provide the parts outside the CDR3, is DAGVTQSPTHLIKTRGQQVTLRCSPKSGHDTVSWYQQALGQGPQFIFQYYEEEERQRGNFPDRFSGHQFPNYSSELNVNALLLGDSALYLCASTPGPSYEQYFGPGTRLTVT.

The rearrangement links TRBV18 to TRBJ2-2; TRBD2 matches 13 bases. This CDR3 has 17 amino acids. J lost 5 bases, V lost 3 bases, and 6 bases had no gene match. The germline CDR1 and CDR2 sequences are KGHSH and LQKENI. The CDR3 region is CASSPPGLAGITGELFF. The CDR3 DNA is TGTGCCAGCTCACCCCCGGGACTAGCGGGGATAACCGGGGAGCTGTTTTTT.

The chain carries TRBV7-9 and TRBJ1-5, with 8 bases fitting TRBD1. The length of the CDR3 is 15 residues. Germline trimming cut 5 bases from V and 5 bases from J; bases unmatched to any gene: 8. CDR1 SEHNR and CDR2 FQNEAQ come from the germline V gene (reference sequence). CDR3 residues: CASSRWTGRDQPQHF. The CDR3 region has the DNA TGTGCCAGCAGCCGATGGACAGGGCGGGATCAGCCCCAGCATTTT.

The chain recombines TRBV25-1 with TRBJ2-2; 10 bases map to TRBD2. The junction had 6 bases not matched to a gene; V was cut back by 4 bases and J by 4 bases. CDR1 is MGHDK and CDR2 is SYGVNS in the germline V gene. The CDR3 has 16 residues. The DNA of the CDR3 is TGTGCCAGCAGTGCCGGACTAGCGGCGGGCACCGGGGAGCTGTTTTTT. Encoded protein: CASSAGLAAGTGELFF.

This chain joins TRBV2 and TRBJ1-2; 7 positions match TRBD1. CDR3 length: 14 amino acids. With V trimmed by 7 bases and J by 6 bases, 11 bases remained unmatched. CDR1 SNHLY and CDR2 FYNNEI come from the germline V gene. The CDR3 nucleotides are TGTGCCAGCACCCCCATGCAGGGGGGTAATGGCTACACCTTC. It specifies CASTPMQGGNGYTF.

The gene calls are TRBV4-1 and TRBJ2-5; weak D call: TRBD2 (6 bases). This CDR3 contains 14 residues. V lost 1 base, J lost 4 bases, and 10 bases lay in between. The germline V gene encodes CDR1 MGHRA and CDR2 YSYEKL. CDR3 sequence: CASSQGHGGETQYF. For the CDR3, the DNA is TGCGCCAGCAGCCAAGGGCACGGGGGAGAGACCCAGTACTTC.

The CDR3 bases are TGTGCCAGCAGTCGCACATCGGGGTCAGAGACCCAGTACTTC. Its translation is CASSRTSGSETQYF. This sequence joins TRBV9 and TRBJ2-5; TRBD2 is a possible D gene (5 bases). V gave up 5 bases and J gave up 4 bases, with 15 bases separating them. This CDR3 spans 14 amino acids. Germline CDR1 SGDLS, CDR2 YYNGEE.

V is TRBV5-1 and J is TRBJ1-2; perhaps TRBD1 as D (6 bases). Germline V gene sequence: CDR1 SGHRS, CDR2 YFSETQ. Trimming shortened V by 4 bases and J by 0 bases, and 16 bases separated the two germline ends. The CDR3 runs 16 residues. The CDR3 spells CASSPRPGEANYGYTF. The CDR3 DNA sequence: TGCGCCAGCAGCCCGAGACCAGGGGAAGCTAACTATGGCTACACCTTC. Full variable domain (missing parts from reference TRBV5-1 and TRBJ1-2): KAGVTQTPRYLIKTRGQQVTLSCSPISGHRSVSWYQQTPGQGLQFLFEYFSETQRNKGNFPGRFSGRQFSNSRSEMNVSTLELGDSALYLCASSPRPGEANYGYTFGSGTRLTVV.

The genes are TRBV30 and TRBJ1-2; possibly TRBD1 for D (5 bases). In germline, CDR1 is GTSNPN, CDR2 SVGIG (reference sequence). The CDR3 totals 12 residues. V was pared by 5 bases and J by 4 bases, with 11 bases between. CDR3 in DNA: TGTGCCTGGGCTGACAGAGGCTATGGCTACACCTTC. Translated: CAWADRGYGYTF.

The chain uses TRBV14 and TRBJ1-1, with D possibly being TRBD1 (5 bases). Trimming removed 4 bases from V and 0 bases from J, with 9 bases in between. Germline-derived CDR1 and CDR2 are SGHDN and FVKESK. The CDR3 is 14 residues long. CDR3 DNA sequence: TGTGCCAGCAGCCGCGCAGGGATGAACACTGAAGCTTTCTTT. This codes for CASSRAGMNTEAFF.

This clone was counted once. This chain connects TRBV7-9 to TRBJ2-3; D is ambiguous. The CDR3 covers 12 residues. Germline V lookup: CDR1 SEHNR, CDR2 FQNEAQ (reference sequence). V dropped 3 bases and J dropped 2 bases, with 3 bases sitting between them. CDR3 protein: CASSFHTDTQYF. CDR3 coding DNA: TGTGCCAGCAGCTTCCACACAGATACGCAGTATTTT.

In its sample, this clone was seen once. The rearrangement links TRBV2 to TRBJ1-6; D call uncertain. CDR3 length: 14 residues. Trimming stripped 6 bases from V and 5 bases from J, with 11 bases between. Germline V gene sequence: CDR1 SNHLY, CDR2 FYNNEI. The CDR3 DNA reads TGTGCCAGCAGGGATCAAGGAGATAATTCACCCCTCCACTTT. It specifies CASRDQGDNSPLHF.

The CDR3 protein is CASNLQGPHEQYF. The CDR3 DNA is TGCGCCAGCAACCTACAGGGCCCCCACGAGCAGTACTTC. The V call is TRBV4-1, the J call TRBJ2-7, with a possible D match to TRBD1 (6 bases). This CDR3 has 13 residues. Germline V gene lookup returns CDR1 MGHRA and CDR2 YSYEKL. V dropped 7 bases and J dropped 5 bases, with 15 bases sitting between them.

This clone was observed a few times. The chain is built from TRBV11-1 and TRBJ2-1, with D possibly being TRBD2 (7 bases). Trimming took off 5 bases at V and 6 bases at J, with 23 bases between the two ends. In germline, CDR1 is SGHAT, CDR2 FQDESV (reference sequence). The CDR3 runs to 17 residues. The CDR3 sequence is CASSRNAPSAGANEQFF. The CDR3 DNA sequence: TGTGCCAGCAGCCGCAATGCCCCGTCCGCGGGGGCCAATGAGCAGTTCTTC. Variable domain in full (rest from reference TRBV11-1 and TRBJ2-1): EAEVAQSPRYKITEKSQAVAFWCDPISGHATLYWYRQILGQGPELLVQFQDESVVDDSQLPKDRFSAERLKGVDSTLKIQPAELGDSAMYLCASSRNAPSAGANEQFFGPGTRLTVL.

The gene calls are TRBV14 and TRBJ1-2; D uncertain. In germline, CDR1 is SGHDN, CDR2 FVKESK. The CDR3 loop spans 15 amino acids. V shed 0 bases and J shed 4 bases, with 12 bases lying between them. The CDR3 region is CASSQDMRSIYGYTF. The CDR3 DNA reads as TGTGCCAGCAGCCAAGATATGAGGAGTATCTATGGCTACACCTTC.

V and J are TRBV28 and TRBJ1-6; D might be TRBD1 (5 bases). Germline CDR1 and CDR2: MDHEN and SYDVKM. Trimming cost V 6 bases and J 0 bases, with 18 bases left between them. The CDR3 loop spans 18 amino acids. DNA for the CDR3: TGTGCCAGCAGCCCCTTGGGGACTTTTTACTCCTATAATTCACCCCTCCACTTT. Its protein product is CASSPLGTFYSYNSPLHF. The entire variable domain, with the rest obtained from reference TRBV28 and TRBJ1-6, is as follows: DVKVTQSSRYLVKRTGEKVFLECVQDMDHENMFWYRQDPGLGLRLIYFSYDVKMKEKGDIPEGYSVSREKKERFSLILESASTNQTSMYLCASSPLGTFYSYNSPLHFGNGTRLTVT.

This chain connects TRBV5-4 to TRBJ2-4; D is perhaps TRBD1 (5 bases). V lost 1 base to trimming and J lost 0 bases, with 11 bases between them. Germline V lookup: CDR1 SGHNT, CDR2 YYREEE (reference sequence). This CDR3 contains 16 residues. This CDR3 reads CASSLNRNLAKNIQYF. CDR3 DNA sequence: TGTGCCAGCAGCTTGAACAGGAACCTAGCCAAAAACATTCAGTACTTC. Complete variable domain (other parts from reference TRBV5-4 and TRBJ2-4): ETGVTQSPTHLIKTRGQQVTLRCSSQSGHNTVSWYQQALGQGPQFIFQYYREEENGRGNFPPRFSGLQFPNYSSELNVNALELDDSALYLCASSLNRNLAKNIQYFGAGTRLSVL.

The chain recombines TRBV7-2 with TRBJ1-5, with 8 bases aligning to TRBD1. Germline values: CDR1 SGHTA, CDR2 FQGNSA. The CDR3 runs 15 residues. Losses at the gene ends were 2 bases for V and 7 bases for J; bases not matched to a gene: 7. CDR3 protein: CASSLWQGARQPQHF. The CDR3, as DNA: TGTGCCAGCAGCTTATGGCAGGGGGCGAGACAGCCCCAGCATTTT.

This chain joins TRBV18 and TRBJ1-1; D gene uncertain. The germline V and J ends were trimmed by 0 bases and 0 bases, with 11 bases remaining between them. Per germline, CDR1 KGHSH and CDR2 LQKENI. The CDR3 has 16 amino acids. For the CDR3, the DNA is TGTGCCAGCTCACCACCGGATACGGGGTTGAACACTGAAGCTTTCTTT. It specifies CASSPPDTGLNTEAFF. Using reference TRBV18 and TRBJ1-1 for the parts outside the CDR3, the full variable domain is NAGVMQNPRHLVRRRGQEARLRCSPMKGHSHVYWYRQLPEEGLKFMVYLQKENIIDESGMPKERFSAEFPKEGPSILRIQQVVRGDSAAYFCASSPPDTGLNTEAFFGQGTRLTVV.

The genes are TRBV29-1 and TRBJ2-7; perhaps TRBD1 as D (5 bases). V shed 5 bases and J shed 5 bases, with 16 bases lying between them. The V gene's germline CDR1 is SQVTM and CDR2 ANQGSEA. The CDR3 is made up of 13 amino acids. CDR3 in DNA: TGCAGCGTTACTTGGACAACGTCGCACGAGCAGTACTTC. Translated, it gives CSVTWTTSHEQYF.

The rearrangement links TRBV19 to TRBJ1-2, with 10 bases matching TRBD1. CDR3 length equals 18 residues. V lost 5 bases, J lost 2 bases, and 14 bases stayed unmatched. CDR1 is LNHDA and CDR2 is SQIVND in the germline V gene (reference sequence). CDR3 sequence (DNA): TGTGCCAGTAGTGCCTCAGGACAGGGGGTCTCCCGCAACTATGGCTACACCTTC. As protein: CASSASGQGVSRNYGYTF.

This clone was observed a few times. The chain employs TRBV4-1 and TRBJ2-1, with 10 bases identical to TRBD2. V dropped 3 bases and J dropped 7; count of bases not matched to a gene: 9. Germline V gene sequence: CDR1 MGHRA, CDR2 YSYEKL. The CDR3 runs to 16 residues. The CDR3 loop is CASSQATSGLVNEQFF. CDR3 DNA: TGCGCCAGCAGCCAGGCGACTAGCGGGTTAGTAAATGAGCAGTTCTTC.

This clone was seen a handful of times. The chain has TRBV18 and TRBJ2-7, with a weak D call TRBD2 (6 bases). The V gene lost 0 bases and the J gene lost 4 bases, with 19 bases spanning the gap. Germline V gene data show CDR1 as KGHSH and CDR2 as LQKENI. CDR3 length: 17 amino acids. Here the CDR3 reads CASSPPSRLERGYEQYF. For the CDR3, the DNA is TGTGCCAGCTCACCACCGAGTCGACTAGAGAGAGGGTACGAGCAGTACTTC.

This clone was found a few times. The CDR3 DNA sequence: TGTGCCAGCAGTGATTGGCAGGCCTTAATCAATGAGCAGTTCTTC. Protein product: CASSDWQALINEQFF. This chain joins TRBV2 and TRBJ2-1; no clear D gene. The CDR3 is 15 amino acids. Trimming pared 3 bases from V and 6 bases from J, leaving 15 bases between. Germline V gene sequence: CDR1 SNHLY, CDR2 FYNNEI.

This chain links TRBV7-2 with TRBJ2-3; unclear D gene. The CDR3 totals 13 residues. V was pared by 6 bases and J by 6 bases, with 13 bases between. Germline CDR1 is SGHTA and CDR2 is FQGNSA. CDR3 in amino acids: CASSFFGADTQYF. The CDR3 nucleotides read TGTGCCAGCAGTTTTTTTGGTGCGGATACGCAGTATTTT.

This clone was seen just once. V usage is TRBV2 and J usage is TRBJ1-4; tentative D call: TRBD1 (6 bases). The CDR3 has 14 amino acids. V shed 6 bases and J shed 4 bases, with 12 bases lying between them. Looked up from germline, CDR1 is SNHLY and CDR2 is FYNNEI. The CDR3: CASSYRDLNEKLFF. The CDR3 nucleotides read TGTGCCAGCAGCTACAGGGACCTTAATGAAAAACTGTTTTTT.

The V call is TRBV14, the J call TRBJ2-7, with 7 bases identical to TRBD1. Germline CDR1 SGHDN, CDR2 FVKESK. V lost 1 base, J lost 13 bases, and 13 bases stayed unmatched. The length of the CDR3 is 14 residues. The CDR3 sequence: CASSQGLRDSEVYF. CDR3 bases: TGTGCCAGCAGCCAAGGACTCCGGGACAGCGAAGTATACTTC.